The next 17 T cell receptor beta chains were all read from a single sample in a study of shared clonotypes between healthy human individuals. Sequenced by immunoSEQ multiplex PCR; TCRdb stores in-frame clones only, minus some. The table includes millions of clones, approximately 90% detected once. What was sequenced was naive CD4+ T cells sorted from blood. As for subset: CD45RA+ positively selected. The receptors were gathered from a man aged 18-30 years in good health.

The V call is TRBV7-2, the J call TRBJ2-7; 12 bases map to TRBD2. This CDR3 spans 13 amino acids. From germline, CDR1 is SGHTA and CDR2 FQGNSA. The CDR3 spells CASQGLAGDEQYF. The CDR3 DNA follows: TGTGCAAGTCAGGGACTAGCGGGCGACGAGCAGTACTTC.

This clone has just one count. J is TRBJ1-2 and V is TRBV6-1, with TRBD1 as a possible D gene (5 bases). The CDR3 loop spans 14 amino acids. Germline V gene data show CDR1 as MNHNS and CDR2 as SASEGT. The ends were cut back, 3 bases at V and 4 bases at J, with 12 bases in the middle. The CDR3 nucleotides read TGTGCCAGCAGTGATCTAAGGGGCGGCTATGGCTACACCTTC. Translation: CASSDLRGGYGYTF.

The rearrangement joins TRBV4-1 to TRBJ2-3; 10 bases match TRBD2. With 5 bases clipped from V and 0 bases from J, the junction kept 5 bases outside the gene matches. The CDR3 runs 16 residues. The V gene's germline CDR1 is MGHRA and CDR2 YSYEKL. The CDR3 here is CASSDHSGRSTDTQYF. The DNA of the CDR3 is TGCGCCAGCAGCGACCATAGCGGGAGGAGCACAGATACGCAGTATTTT.

J is TRBJ1-4 and V is TRBV7-3; D is possibly TRBD1 (6 bases). Trimming left V 5 bases short and J 1 base short, with 8 bases between. Germline-derived CDR1 and CDR2 are SGHTA and FQGTGA. The CDR3 covers 14 residues. The CDR3 spells CASSRTETNEKLFF. In nucleotides, the CDR3 is TGTGCCAGCAGCCGGACAGAAACTAATGAAAAACTGTTTTTT. Combining the CDR3 with reference TRBV7-3 and TRBJ1-4 gives the whole variable domain GAGVSQTPSNKVTEKGKYVELRCDPISGHTALYWYRQSLGQGPEFLIYFQGTGAADDSGLPNDRFFAVRPEGSVSTLKIQRTERGDSAVYLCASSRTETNEKLFFGSGTQLSVL.

The chain couples TRBV5-4 to TRBJ2-7, with 10 positions matching TRBD1. The CDR3 consists of 14 residues. Per germline, CDR1 SGHNT and CDR2 YYREEE (reference sequence). J was trimmed by 9 bases and V by 3 bases; bases with no gene match: 9. In nucleotides, the CDR3 is TGTGCCAGCAGCTCAGCCGGGACAGGGGTCGGGCAGTACTTC. This codes for CASSSAGTGVGQYF.

The gene calls are TRBV7-9 and TRBJ2-7; D gene uncertain. V shed 1 base and J shed 6 bases, with 13 bases lying between them. Germline V gives CDR1 SEHNR, CDR2 FQNEAQ (reference sequence). CDR3 length equals 14 residues. The CDR3 nucleotides read TGTGCCAGCAGCTTAGTTGGCGGCCGGAGCGAGCAGTACTTC. Residues: CASSLVGGRSEQYF.

The chain recombines TRBV5-1 with TRBJ2-7, with D perhaps given as TRBD1 or TRBD2 (5 bases each). Between the trimmed V and J ends, which lost 4 bases and 0 bases, there was a span of 14 bases. The CDR3 is made up of 15 amino acids. Germline CDR1 SGHRS, CDR2 YFSETQ. The CDR3 spells CASSPSGTGSYEQYF. For the CDR3, the DNA is TGCGCCAGCAGCCCATCCGGGACCGGCTCCTACGAGCAGTACTTC.

The J gene is TRBJ1-5, the V gene TRBV5-1, with D hard to call. In germline, CDR1 is SGHRS, CDR2 YFSETQ. This CDR3 is built from 15 residues. Deletions cut 0 bases from V and 6 bases from J, with 13 bases between. CDR3 coding DNA: TGCGCCAGCAGCTTGGAATCTTGGCAAGGTCAGCCCCAGCATTTT. The encoded protein is CASSLESWQGQPQHF. Drawing the rest from reference TRBV5-1 and TRBJ1-5, the complete variable domain is KAGVTQTPRYLIKTRGQQVTLSCSPISGHRSVSWYQQTPGQGLQFLFEYFSETQRNKGNFPGRFSGRQFSNSRSEMNVSTLELGDSALYLCASSLESWQGQPQHFGDGTRLSIL.

J is TRBJ2-2 and V is TRBV5-6, with D tentatively TRBD1 (6 bases). V lost 4 bases to trimming and J lost 0 bases, with 16 bases between them. Germline V lookup: CDR1 SGHDT, CDR2 YYEEEE. The length of the CDR3 is 17 residues. This CDR3 reads CASSRPPDSANTGELFF. DNA of the CDR3: TGTGCCAGCAGCCGCCCACCGGACAGCGCGAACACCGGGGAGCTGTTTTTT.

The chain combines TRBV6-5 with TRBJ2-6, with D perhaps being TRBD1 or TRBD2 (6 bases each). Germline assignment: CDR1 MNHEY and CDR2 SVGAGI. The CDR3 has 15 residues. V was clipped by 8 bases and J by 0 bases, with 11 bases between them. Here the CDR3 reads CASQGGSSGANVLTF. The CDR3 coding sequence is TGTGCCAGCCAAGGGGGGAGCTCTGGGGCCAACGTCCTGACTTTC.

The genes are TRBV5-5 and TRBJ2-5; perhaps TRBD1 as D (6 bases). Trimming removed 6 bases at V and 5 bases at J, with 20 bases between. Germline values: CDR1 SGHKS, CDR2 YYEKEE (reference sequence). The CDR3 has 15 residues. The chain's CDR3 is CASTILGWGQETQYF. CDR3 DNA: TGTGCCAGCACCATCCTTGGGTGGGGGCAGGAGACCCAGTACTTC.

In regard to this clone: Other DNA sequences in the sample encode the same CDR3. The CDR3 DNA is TGTGCCAGCAGCTTAGCGGGGACACAGAACACTGAAGCTTTCTTT. It specifies CASSLAGTQNTEAFF. The rearrangement uses TRBV7-2 and TRBJ1-1, with D maybe TRBD1 (6 bases). Germline V CDR1 and CDR2: SGHTA, FQGNSA. The CDR3 extends over 15 amino acids. V lost 0 bases and J 1 base, leaving 9 bases between the germline ends.

The sample holds a few counts of this clone. The sample contains more than one DNA sequence encoding this CDR3. The chain combines TRBV7-9 with TRBJ1-5, with a weak D call TRBD1 (6 bases). Germline CDR1 SEHNR, CDR2 FQNEAQ (reference sequence). The CDR3 consists of 15 residues. V lost 5 bases and J lost 4, with 15 bases in between. This CDR3 is CASSPQGGGNQPQHF. The CDR3 DNA follows: TGTGCCAGCAGCCCACAGGGCGGTGGGAATCAGCCCCAGCATTTT.

This chain uses TRBV7-2 with TRBJ2-1, with TRBD2 as a possible D gene (6 bases). Trimming removed 2 bases at V and 0 bases at J, with 11 bases between. The CDR3 runs to 16 residues. Germline CDR1 SGHTA, CDR2 FQGNSA. CDR3 sequence: CASSLIEAGSYNEQFF. Here the CDR3 DNA reads TGTGCCAGCAGCTTAATTGAAGCGGGCTCCTACAATGAGCAGTTCTTC.

The chain couples TRBV30 to TRBJ2-7, with 13 positions matching TRBD2. V gave up 2 bases and J gave up 5 bases; unmatched junction bases: 15. CDR3 size: 18 residues. The germline V gene encodes CDR1 GTSNPN and CDR2 SVGIG (reference sequence). CDR3 in DNA: TGTGCCTGGAGTCTGGAGGTCTTTTTGGGACTAGCGGGGAACGAGCAGTACTTC. Its protein is CAWSLEVFLGLAGNEQYF.

The chain combines TRBV11-2 with TRBJ2-7; TRBD1 is a possible D gene (5 bases). The CDR3 has 12 amino acids. Germline V gene data show CDR1 as SGHAT and CDR2 as FQNNGV. V was shortened by 1 base and J by 9 bases, with 10 bases between the two germline ends. The CDR3 bases are TGTGCCAGCAGCTTAGGGGGCAATGCGCAGTACTTC. Translated, it gives CASSLGGNAQYF.

CDR3 amino acids: CASSLGPALNSPLHF. The CDR3, as DNA: TGCGCCAGCAGCTTGGGCCCGGCCCTTAATTCACCCCTCCACTTT. The J gene is TRBJ1-6, the V gene TRBV5-1, with unresolved D. Trimming took off 0 bases at V and 6 bases at J, with 10 bases between the two ends. Germline lookup yields CDR1 SGHRS and CDR2 YFSETQ. The CDR3 sequence is 15 residues long.